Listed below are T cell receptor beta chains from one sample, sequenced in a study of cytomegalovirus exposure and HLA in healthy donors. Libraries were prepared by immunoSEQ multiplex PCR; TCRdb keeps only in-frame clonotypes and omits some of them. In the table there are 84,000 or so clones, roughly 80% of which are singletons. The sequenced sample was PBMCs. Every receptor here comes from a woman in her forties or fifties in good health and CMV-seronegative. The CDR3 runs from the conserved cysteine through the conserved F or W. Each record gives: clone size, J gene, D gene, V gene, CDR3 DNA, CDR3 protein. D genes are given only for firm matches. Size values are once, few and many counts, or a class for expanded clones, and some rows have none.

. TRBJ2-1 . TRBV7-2 TGTGCCAGCAGCTTACTCAATGAGCAGTTCTTC CASSLLNEQFF
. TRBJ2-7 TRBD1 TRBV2 TGTGCCAGCCGACAGGGCCACAGCTCCTACGAGCAGTACTTC CASRQGHSSYEQYF
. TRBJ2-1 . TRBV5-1 TGCGCCAGCAGCTTGGTGGGGAGCTCCTACAATGAGCAGTTCTTC CASSLVGSSYNEQFF
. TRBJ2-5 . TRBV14 TGTGCCAGCAGCCAAGACATAGGGGCAGGCATCCAAGAGACCCAGTACTTC CASSQDIGAGIQETQYF
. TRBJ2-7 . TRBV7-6 TGTGCCAGCAGCCCGCATACAGGGTCCTACGAGCAGTACTTC CASSPHTGSYEQYF
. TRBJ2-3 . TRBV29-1 TGCAGCGTTGAAGGTACAGGTATAGATACGCAGTATTTT CSVEGTGIDTQYF
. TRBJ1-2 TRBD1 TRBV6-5 TGTGCCAGCAGTGCACAGGGGGCTGATGGCTACACCTTC CASSAQGADGYTF
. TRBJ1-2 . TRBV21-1 TGTGCCAGCAGCAAAGCGGACACTCCTAACTATGGCTACACCTTC CASSKADTPNYGYTF
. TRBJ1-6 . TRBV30 TGTGCCTGGAAACCCCTCGGTAGAGCCTCGAGCTCCTATAATTCACCCCTCCACTTT CAWKPLGRASSSYNSPLHF
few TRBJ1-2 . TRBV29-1 TGCAGCGTCCTAGCGTATGGCTACACCTTC CSVLAYGYTF
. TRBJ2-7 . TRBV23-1 TGCGCCAGCAGCCCCGGGACTCAGAGCTCCTACGAGCAGTACTTC CASSPGTQSSYEQYF
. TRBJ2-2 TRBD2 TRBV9 TGTGCCAGCAGCCCTCCCGGACTAGCGTTCGGGGAGCTGTTTTTT CASSPPGLAFGELFF
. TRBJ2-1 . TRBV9 TGTGCCAGCAGCCCCCGAGGGGGGGCCCAATACAATGAGCAGTTCTTC CASSPRGGAQYNEQFF
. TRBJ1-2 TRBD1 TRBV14 TGTGCCAGCAGCCCTAGGGACAGCCTGTGGGGCTACACCTTC CASSPRDSLWGYTF
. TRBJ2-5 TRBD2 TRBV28 TGTGCCAGCGGACCACCCGGACTAGCGGGGGGCCTTCAAGAGACCCAGTACTTC CASGPPGLAGGLQETQYF
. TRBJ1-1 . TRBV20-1 TGCAGTGCTATAATGAACACTGAAGCTTTCTTT CSAIMNTEAFF
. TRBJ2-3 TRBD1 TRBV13 TGTGCCAGCAGCTTAGCCGGGACAGGGGGAACAGATACGCAGTATTTT CASSLAGTGGTDTQYF
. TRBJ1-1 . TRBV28 TGTGCCAGCAGTTTGCGACAACTGAACACTGAAGCTTTCTTT CASSLRQLNTEAFF
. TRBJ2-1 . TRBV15 TGTGCCACCAGCCGCGTCGCGGGGGAGCAGTTCTTC CATSRVAGEQFF
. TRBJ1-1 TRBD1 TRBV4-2 TGTGCCAGCAGCCAAGACGGTAGAAACAGGGGATTCACTGAAGCTTTCTTT CASSQDGRNRGFTEAFF
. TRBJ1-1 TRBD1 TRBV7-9 TGTGCCAGCAGCCTGGACAGGGAGAGCACTGAAGCTTTCTTT CASSLDRESTEAFF
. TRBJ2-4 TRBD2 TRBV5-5 TGTGCCAGCAGCTTGGGGCCAGCGGGGGTATTCATTCAGTACTTC CASSLGPAGVFIQYF
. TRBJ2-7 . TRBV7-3 TGTGCCAGCAGCTTGGCTGGGGGGAGCTACGAGCAGTACTTC CASSLAGGSYEQYF
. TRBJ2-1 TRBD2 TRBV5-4 TGTGCCAGCAGCTCTAGCGGGAGTATCTACAATGAGCAGTTCTTC CASSSSGSIYNEQFF
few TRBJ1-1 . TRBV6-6 TGTGCCAGCAGTTACCTCCCCGTGACGGGGGAAGCTTTCTTT CASSYLPVTGEAFF
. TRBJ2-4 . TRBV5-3 TGTGCCAGAAGCTGGAGGGTGGCGAGGTTCGCCAAAAACATTCAGTACTTC CARSWRVARFAKNIQYF
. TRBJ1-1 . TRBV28 TGTGCCAGCAGCTTCTCAGGTCCTAACACTGAAGCTTTCTTT CASSFSGPNTEAFF
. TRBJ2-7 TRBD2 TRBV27 TGTGCCAGCAGCTGGACTAGCGCCCACGAGCAGTACTTC CASSWTSAHEQYF
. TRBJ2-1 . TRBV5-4 TGTGCCAGCAGCTTGGCCAACAGCGGCTACAATGAGCAGTTCTTC CASSLANSGYNEQFF
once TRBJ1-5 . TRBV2 TGTGCCAGCAGTGGTTCCTCGGCCCAGCATTTT CASSGSSAQHF
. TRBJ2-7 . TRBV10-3 TGTGCCATCAGTGCAAGGGGCCTTAGCTCCTACGAGCAGTACTTC CAISARGLSSYEQYF
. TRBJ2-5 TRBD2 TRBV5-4 TGTGCCAGCAGCTTGGGGACTAGCGGGGGAGAAGAGACCCAGTACTTC CASSLGTSGGEETQYF
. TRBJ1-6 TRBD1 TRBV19 TGTGCCAGTAGTACTGCAGGGGGTTATAATTCACCCCTCCACTTT CASSTAGGYNSPLHF
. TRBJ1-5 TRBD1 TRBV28 TGTGCCAGCAGTCTATCCAGGGGGAGAGATAGCAATCAGCCCCAGCATTTT CASSLSRGRDSNQPQHF
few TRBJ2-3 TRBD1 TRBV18 TGTGCCAGCTCACTTTCGGGGACAGGATTTACAGATACGCAGTATTTT CASSLSGTGFTDTQYF
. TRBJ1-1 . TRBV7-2 TGTGCCAGCAGCTTGAACCAGGGGTACACTGAAGCTTTCTTT CASSLNQGYTEAFF
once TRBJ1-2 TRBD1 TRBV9 TGTGCCAGCAGCGCCTGGGACAGGGGGCAATTTGACTACACCTTC CASSAWDRGQFDYTF
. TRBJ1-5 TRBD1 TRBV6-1 TGTGCCAGCAGTGGGGGACAGGGGCGAACTAGCAATCAGCCCCAGCATTTT CASSGGQGRTSNQPQHF
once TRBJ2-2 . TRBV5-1 TGCGCCAGCAGCTTTGGCCGGGAATTCAAGGCCGGGGAGCTGTTTTTT CASSFGREFKAGELFF
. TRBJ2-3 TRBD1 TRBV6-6 TGTGCCAGCAGAAGTACGACAGGGGTCACAGATACGCAGTATTTT CASRSTTGVTDTQYF
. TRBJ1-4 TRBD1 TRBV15 TGTGCCACCAGCAGACCGGGACAGGGTAATGAAAAACTGTTTTTT CATSRPGQGNEKLFF
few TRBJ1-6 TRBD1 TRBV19 TGTGCCAGTAGTATCTCGGGACAGTCTTTTGGTTCACCCCTCCACTTT CASSISGQSFGSPLHF
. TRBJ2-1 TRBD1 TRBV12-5 TGTGCTAGTGGTTTCTCCAATACTCAAGGGGGCGTTCAGTTCTTC CASGFSNTQGGVQFF
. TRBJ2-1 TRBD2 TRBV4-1 TGCGCCAGCAGTGTAAGGAGCGGGGGGGCCTCCAATGAGCAGTTCTTC CASSVRSGGASNEQFF
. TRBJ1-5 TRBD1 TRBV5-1 TGCGCCAGCAGCTTGGTTCCAGGGGGCTATCAGCCCCAGCATTTT CASSLVPGGYQPQHF